The 21 T cell receptor beta chains below come from one sample, sequenced in a study of shared clonotypes between healthy human individuals. Sequencing was performed with immunoSEQ multiplex PCR; in TCRdb, only in-frame clones are kept and a portion is missing. Of 2,500,000 or so clones listed, around 93% are singletons. Sequencing used naive CD4+ T cells from PBMCs. The subset here: CD45RA+ positively selected. Every receptor here comes from a man in his late teens or twenties in good health. Some clones in this sample may be carry-over from other donors' samples.

V is TRBV5-4 and J is TRBJ2-3, with D possibly called TRBD1 or TRBD2 (6 bases each). From germline, CDR1 is SGHNT and CDR2 YYREEE (reference sequence). V dropped 5 bases and J dropped 3 bases, with 10 bases sitting between them. CDR3 size: 13 residues. The CDR3, as DNA: TGTGCCAGCAGTGGAGGGGGGACAGATACGCAGTATTTT. Translated, it gives CASSGGGTDTQYF.

The rearrangement uses TRBV5-1 and TRBJ2-1, with D tentatively TRBD2 (6 bases). The CDR3 is 16 amino acids. The V end lost 0 bases, the J end lost 7 bases, and 17 bases lay between the germline ends. Per germline, CDR1 SGHRS and CDR2 YFSETQ. Written as DNA, the CDR3 is TGCGCCAGCAGCTTGGGCTTTAGCGGCCTCGGGAATGAGCAGTTCTTC. This translates into CASSLGFSGLGNEQFF.

The chain recombines TRBV6-5 with TRBJ2-1; weak D call: TRBD2 (5 bases). V was clipped by 0 bases and J by 1 base, with 10 bases between them. The germline V gene encodes CDR1 MNHEY and CDR2 SVGAGI. The CDR3 runs to 16 residues. The CDR3 DNA is TGTGCCAGCAGTTACTCCCGGAGGCAATCCTACAATGAGCAGTTCTTC. Translated: CASSYSRRQSYNEQFF.

The chain carries TRBV27 and TRBJ2-7; 9 bases are shared with TRBD1. Trimming at V came to 4 bases and at J to 7 bases, leaving 5 bases not matched to a gene. The V gene's germline CDR1 is MNHEY and CDR2 SMNVEV (reference sequence). The CDR3 spans 13 residues. The CDR3 region has the DNA TGTGCCAGCAGTTCCGGGACAGGGCTAGAGCAGTACTTC. The encoded protein is CASSSGTGLEQYF.

The chain joins TRBV10-3 to TRBJ1-3; D is uncertain. The CDR3 consists of 14 residues. Germline values: CDR1 ENHRY, CDR2 SYGVKD. The ends were cut back, 6 bases at V and 0 bases at J, with 9 bases in the middle. CDR3 nucleotide sequence: TGTGCCATCAGACCCGGACGCTCTGGAAACACCATATATTTT. The encoded protein is CAIRPGRSGNTIYF.

The chain joins TRBV2 to TRBJ2-2; tentative D call: TRBD1 (6 bases). The CDR3 contains 16 residues. Trimming shortened V by 7 bases and J by 0 bases, and 15 bases separated the two germline ends. Germline loops: CDR1 SNHLY, CDR2 FYNNEI. The CDR3 nucleotides read TGTGCCAGCACCCGTGGACAGATATCGAACACCGGGGAGCTGTTTTTT. As protein: CASTRGQISNTGELFF.

This clone was detected once. The chain links TRBV15 to TRBJ1-5; no firm D call. The CDR3 runs 13 residues. Germline CDR1 LNHNV, CDR2 YYDKDF (reference sequence). The V end was cut by 5 bases, the J end by 1 base, with 6 bases between. Here the CDR3 DNA reads TGTGCCACCAGCGGGATAAGCAATCAGCCCCAGCATTTT. Translated: CATSGISNQPQHF.

This CDR3 is CASSPGLAGGLSGEQYF. DNA for the CDR3: TGCGCCAGCAGCCCGGGACTAGCGGGAGGTTTATCTGGCGAGCAGTACTTC. V usage is TRBV5-1 and J usage is TRBJ2-7; 15 bases agree with TRBD2. The V and J ends lost 4 bases and 6 bases, in that order; junction bases with no gene match: 11. Per the germline V gene, CDR1 is SGHRS and CDR2 is YFSETQ. The CDR3 has 17 amino acids.

The chain employs TRBV7-2 and TRBJ2-1; TRBD2 matches 7 bases. With 5 bases clipped from V and 4 bases from J, the junction kept 11 bases outside the gene matches. The CDR3 totals 16 residues. Germline V gene sequence: CDR1 SGHTA, CDR2 FQGNSA. CDR3 sequence (DNA): TGTGCCAGCAGCACAAGTAGGCTAGCGGCTTACAATGAGCAGTTCTTC. Amino acid sequence: CASSTSRLAAYNEQFF.

J is TRBJ2-2 and V is TRBV19; TRBD2 matches at 12 bases. The junction had 11 bases not matched to a gene; V was cut back by 2 bases and J by 4 bases. CDR1 and CDR2 (germline): LNHDA, SQIVND (reference sequence). The CDR3 runs to 19 residues. DNA for the CDR3: TGTGCCAGTAGTATATCCGTGACTAGCGGGAGATGGCGCACCGGGGAGCTGTTTTTT. Its translation: CASSISVTSGRWRTGELFF.

A note on this clone: The same CDR3 is also encoded by other DNA sequences in this sample. This sequence joins TRBV5-1 and TRBJ2-1; 11 nucleotides match TRBD2. Germline values: CDR1 SGHRS, CDR2 YFSETQ. After removal of 4 bases from V and 3 bases from J, the junction contained 3 bases not matched to a gene. The CDR3 is 15 amino acids. The CDR3 reads CASSPGLADYNEQFF. CDR3 nucleotides: TGCGCCAGCAGCCCGGGACTAGCGGACTACAATGAGCAGTTCTTC.

This clone was recorded only once. J is TRBJ2-3 and V is TRBV5-1; 10 nucleotides align to TRBD2. V was clipped by 0 bases and J by 5 bases; unmatched bases: 9. This CDR3 contains 17 residues. Germline V gene lookup returns CDR1 SGHRS and CDR2 YFSETQ. CDR3 DNA sequence: TGCGCCAGCAGCTTGGCCGGGACAGCGGGAGGGCAAGATACGCAGTATTTT. Translated: CASSLAGTAGGQDTQYF.

The rearrangement uses TRBV4-1 and TRBJ1-2; 7 bases line up with TRBD1. The CDR3 runs 18 residues. The junction had 14 bases not matched to a gene; V was cut back by 0 bases and J by 4 bases. The germline CDR1 and CDR2 sequences are MGHRA and YSYEKL. The CDR3 loop is CASSQESRGRRQGYGYTF. DNA for the CDR3: TGCGCCAGCAGCCAAGAATCTAGAGGACGGAGACAGGGCTATGGCTACACCTTC.

The chain joins TRBV10-3 to TRBJ1-6; 7 bases map to TRBD1. Trimming took 6 bases from V and 8 from J; bases not matched to a gene: 7. CDR3 size: 14 residues. Germline CDR1 and CDR2: ENHRY and SYGVKD. The CDR3: CAISSGTDHSPLHF. DNA for the CDR3: TGTGCCATCAGCTCCGGGACAGATCATTCACCCCTCCACTTT.

The DNA of the CDR3 is TGTGCCAGCAGCTTAGCCGAAAGGGGGGGGAACATTCAGTACTTC. Protein: CASSLAERGGNIQYF. V usage is TRBV5-4 and J usage is TRBJ2-4; D may be TRBD2 (7 bases). The CDR3 length is 15 residues. Germline CDR1 SGHNT, CDR2 YYREEE (reference sequence). Trimming took off 2 bases at V and 7 bases at J, with 16 bases between the two ends. Full variable domain (outside the CDR3, taken from reference TRBV5-4 and TRBJ2-4): ETGVTQSPTHLIKTRGQQVTLRCSSQSGHNTVSWYQQALGQGPQFIFQYYREEENGRGNFPPRFSGLQFPNYSSELNVNALELDDSALYLCASSLAERGGNIQYFGAGTRLSVL.

For this clone: Germline is not matched at one junction end, which may reflect a read error. The genes are TRBV4-1 and TRBJ2-5; possibly TRBD1 or TRBD2 for D (5 bases each). CDR1 and CDR2 from the germline V gene are MGHRA and YSYEKL. The CDR3 runs to 15 residues. CDR3 protein: CASSQDMGDQVTQYF. In DNA, the CDR3 is TGCGCCAGCAGCCAAGATATGGGGGATCAAGTGACCCAGTACTTC.

The rearrangement joins TRBV5-1 to TRBJ1-2; no clear D gene. V was shortened by 0 bases and J by 5 bases, with 11 bases between the two germline ends. CDR3 length: 14 amino acids. Germline V gene sequence: CDR1 SGHRS, CDR2 YFSETQ. The CDR3 sequence is CASSLERQSYGYTF. The CDR3 coding sequence is TGCGCCAGCAGCTTGGAGCGGCAGAGTTATGGCTACACCTTC. Using reference TRBV5-1 and TRBJ1-2 for the parts outside the CDR3, the full variable domain is KAGVTQTPRYLIKTRGQQVTLSCSPISGHRSVSWYQQTPGQGLQFLFEYFSETQRNKGNFPGRFSGRQFSNSRSEMNVSTLELGDSALYLCASSLERQSYGYTFGSGTRLTVV.

The CDR3 DNA is TGTGCCAGCAGCTTAGGGGGACTTGGCAGGGGGCAACAAGAGACCCAGTACTTC. It translates to CASSLGGLGRGQQETQYF. The chain combines TRBV11-3 with TRBJ2-5, with TRBD1 identical over 8 bases. The CDR3 contains 18 residues. Losses at the gene ends were 1 base for V and 2 bases for J; bases not matched to a gene: 12. Germline V gives CDR1 SGHNT, CDR2 YENEEA.

The rearrangement uses TRBV11-1 and TRBJ2-3; no reliable D call. Trimming pared 5 bases from V and 5 bases from J, leaving 11 bases between. This CDR3 has 13 amino acids. Germline CDR1 and CDR2: SGHAT and FQDESV (reference sequence). Here the CDR3 DNA reads TGTGCCAGCAGCCCCGGGTCGCAAGATACGCAGTATTTT. This sequence encodes CASSPGSQDTQYF.

The V and J genes are TRBV2 and TRBJ1-3; D gene uncertain. The CDR3 loop spans 13 amino acids. Germline V gives CDR1 SNHLY, CDR2 FYNNEI. V lost 7 bases and J 4 bases, leaving 11 bases between the germline ends. The CDR3 is CASTLSAGNTIYF. Written as DNA, the CDR3 is TGTGCCAGCACACTCAGTGCCGGAAACACCATATATTTT.

V usage is TRBV5-1 and J usage is TRBJ2-7; D tentatively fits TRBD1 or TRBD2 (5 bases each). V was trimmed by 9 bases and J by 1 base, leaving 14 bases between them. The length of the CDR3 is 13 residues. Germline loops: CDR1 SGHRS, CDR2 YFSETQ. The CDR3 here is CATARDRSYEQYF. DNA of the CDR3: TGCGCCACCGCCCGGGACCGATCCTACGAGCAGTACTTC.